This record covers a single TCR beta chain. TCRdb passed the 5' RACE reads through MiXCR, listing each CDR3 protein once. The table includes about 54,000 distinct CDR3 sequences, roughly 8.2% detected once. The record originates from a study of early T cells in non-severe SARS-CoV-2 infection. Study-wide context: Unsorted whole blood bulk RNA was sequenced, with unpaired chains.

The CDR3 runs 14 residues. The V gene lost 7 bases and the J gene lost 9 bases, with 18 bases spanning the gap. The germline V gene encodes CDR1 MGHRA and CDR2 YSYEKL. The chain recombines TRBV4-1 with TRBJ2-2; TRBD1 is a possible D gene (6 bases). This receptor was obtained from an adult who was a healthcare worker with PCR-confirmed SARS-CoV-2 infection or an uninfected control (not recorded which). The sequences come from whole blood, collected at baseline. The CDR3 DNA sequence: TGCGCCAGCAACAACAGGGAATTGGGTCGGGAGCTGTTTTTT. Amino acid sequence: CASNNRELGRELFF.